This TCR beta chain was identified in a study of blood T cells in healthy people across ages. Comment on this clonotype: Its antigen remains unidentified.

Overall study findings and caveats: The long-lived group displayed more naive CD4+ cells, plus higher diversity, than the aged donors did.

The CDR3 is made up of 15 amino acids. Germline V lookup: CDR1 MNHNY, CDR2 SVGAGI (reference sequence). V trimming: 6 bases; J trimming: 1 base; junction bases outside the gene matches: 8. A second 7 to 11 cycle PCR used barcoded and J-beta primers. TCRdb passed the 5' RACE reads through MiXCR, listing each CDR3 protein once. The table lists some 550,000 distinct CDR3 sequences, 40% to 50% of them singletons, with 20% to 25% in the top ten. V is TRBV6-6 and J is TRBJ1-1; 7 bases align to TRBD1. Sequenced material: blood. The sequence was collected from a man older than 75 in good health. The CDR3 reads CASSPLGTANTEAFF. CDR3 DNA: TGTGCCAGCAGCCCCCTTGGGACAGCGAACACTGAAGCTTTCTTT.